Listed below are T cell receptor beta chains from one sample, sequenced in a study of blood T cell repertoires in COVID-19. Sequenced by immunoSEQ multiplex PCR; TCRdb stores in-frame clones only, minus some. Here the sample spans roughly 300,000 clones, about 88% being singletons. Material: peripheral blood. The receptors derive from a human donor with COVID-19, enrolled during active disease. The donor label of this sample is uncertain. CDR3s include the opening cysteine and the closing phenylalanine or tryptophan. The order of the fields is J gene, V gene, D gene, CDR3 protein. A D gene is named only where the DNA matches it firmly.

TRBJ1-2	TRBV5-1	TRBD1	CASSLIAGQGAYYGYTF
TRBJ1-1	TRBV18	NA	CASSPPPGEATEAFF
TRBJ2-7	TRBV18	NA	CASSPGTNSYEQYF
TRBJ2-7	TRBV18	TRBD2	CASSPVGGYEQYF
TRBJ1-5	TRBV27	TRBD1	CASGNWAGGVYQPQHF
TRBJ2-7	TRBV2	NA	CASTPRGTYGEQYF
TRBJ1-2	TRBV3-1/TRBV3-2	TRBD1	CASSLAGTGGIGNYGYTF
TRBJ2-1	TRBV15	TRBD2	CATSRGTWREGSYNEQFF
TRBJ2-3	TRBV7-3	TRBD2	CASSFVAGAPTDTQYF
TRBJ1-1	TRBV7-9	NA	CASSSLPLNTEAFF
TRBJ1-1	TRBV29-1	NA	CSVGTGTDTEAFF
TRBJ1-4	TRBV6-4	NA	CASSDAAGPSEKLFF
TRBJ2-7	TRBV10-3	NA	CAIQDTFRYEQYF
TRBJ2-7	TRBV5-6	NA	CASSLLKNRVTYEQYF
TRBJ2-7	TRBV6-1	TRBD1	CASSEQGAPSSYEQYF
TRBJ2-1	TRBV3-1/TRBV3-2	NA	CASSQDARSNNEQFF
TRBJ1-2	TRBV7-2	NA	CASSLFPPGADYGYTF
TRBJ1-2	TRBV7-2	NA	CASSLGQNYGYTF
TRBJ2-4	TRBV28	TRBD1	CASSLWDSLAKNIQYF
TRBJ1-2	TRBV20-1	NA	CSASRMGGDNYGYTF
TRBJ1-5	TRBV7-9	NA	CASSPSGDQPQHF
TRBJ1-2	TRBV7-3	TRBD1	CASSSGTDYGYTF
TRBJ2-5	TRBV7-4	TRBD2	CASRKAGLAPRSRETQYF
TRBJ2-3	TRBV7-9	TRBD2	CASSLGGSGTDTQYF
TRBJ2-2	TRBV5-1	NA	CASSFETLANTGELFF
TRBJ2-7	TRBV9	NA	CASSVESGSFYEQYF
TRBJ1-1	TRBV30	NA	CAWRERGYDAEAFF
TRBJ1-1	TRBV5-1	NA	CASSLLGPGDTEAFF
TRBJ1-2	TRBV7-9	NA	CASSLVSGGYTF
TRBJ1-1	TRBV5-4	NA	CASSPGGVWLTEAFF
TRBJ2-1	TRBV6-2/TRBV6-3	TRBD2	CASSYLAGGPNDEQFF
TRBJ1-2	TRBV5-1	TRBD1	CASSATGTYGYTF
TRBJ2-7	TRBV19	NA	CASSMRQGGYEQYF
TRBJ2-1	TRBV18	TRBD2	CASSPTLAGAPGNEQFF
TRBJ2-5	TRBV4-1	TRBD1	CASSSLGSGQGARETQYF
TRBJ2-7	TRBV4-1	NA	CASSQVPSVGEQYF
TRBJ2-1	TRBV7-2	TRBD2	CASSEGLAGTSYNEQFF
TRBJ2-5	TRBV19	TRBD2	CASRGLAFSEETQYF
TRBJ1-4	TRBV5-5	NA	CASSLGTVNEKLFF
TRBJ1-2	TRBV30	TRBD1	CAWRGVGQGYGYTF
TRBJ2-2	TRBV7-7	NA	CASSLARGDTGELFF
TRBJ2-2	TRBV30	NA	CAWRQGNTGELFF
TRBJ1-2	TRBV5-1	TRBD1	CASSLTGGAGYTF
TRBJ1-5	TRBV19	NA	CASSMEVQISLPQPQHF
TRBJ2-3	TRBV30	NA	CAWSVTRALGTQYF
TRBJ1-3	TRBV19	TRBD1	CASSMMDRGFGNTIYF
TRBJ2-1	TRBV4-1	NA	CASSQDGGRTQFF
TRBJ1-1	TRBV7-8	TRBD1	CASGRTGTMNTEAFF
TRBJ2-2	TRBV2	TRBD2	CASTYAQASGRFVPGELFF
TRBJ2-7	TRBV5-4	TRBD1	CASSPPGQVYEQYF
TRBJ1-2	TRBV27	NA	CASSDQGTGGYTF
TRBJ2-5	TRBV28	TRBD2	CASSLSAAGGLETQYF
TRBJ2-7	TRBV2	TRBD2	CASSMGLAGVAEQYF